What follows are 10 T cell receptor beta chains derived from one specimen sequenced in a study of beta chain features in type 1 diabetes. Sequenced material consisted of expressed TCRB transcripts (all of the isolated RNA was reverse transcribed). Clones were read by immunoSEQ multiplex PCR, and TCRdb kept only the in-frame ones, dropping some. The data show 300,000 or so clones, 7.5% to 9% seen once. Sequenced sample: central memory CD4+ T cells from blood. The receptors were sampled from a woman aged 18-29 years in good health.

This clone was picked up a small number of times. The CDR3 nucleotides are TGTGCCAGCAGACCACCTAGCTCCTACAATGAGCAGTTCTTC. This encodes CASRPPSSYNEQFF. The rearrangement uses TRBV7-8 and TRBJ2-1, with D uncertain. Germline V gene data show CDR1 as SGHVS and CDR2 as FQNEAQ. The CDR3 contains 14 residues. V dropped 6 bases and J dropped 0 bases, with 9 bases sitting between them.

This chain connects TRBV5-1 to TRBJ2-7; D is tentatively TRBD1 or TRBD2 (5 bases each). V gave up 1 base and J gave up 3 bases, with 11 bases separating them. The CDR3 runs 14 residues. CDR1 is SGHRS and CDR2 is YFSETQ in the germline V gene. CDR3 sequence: CASSLRGVDYEQYF. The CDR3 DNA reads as TGCGCCAGCAGCTTGCGAGGGGTCGACTACGAGCAGTACTTC.

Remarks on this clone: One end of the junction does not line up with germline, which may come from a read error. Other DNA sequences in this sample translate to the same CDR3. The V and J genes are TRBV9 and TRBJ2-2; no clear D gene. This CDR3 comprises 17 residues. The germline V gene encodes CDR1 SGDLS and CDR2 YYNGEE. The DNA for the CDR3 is TGCGCCAGCAGCGTAGGACGAGTCCCTGGGTTTGCCGGGGAGCTGTTTTTT. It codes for CASSVGRVPGFAGELFF. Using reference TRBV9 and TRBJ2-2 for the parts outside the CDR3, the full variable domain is DSGVTQTPKHLITATGQRVTLRCSPRSGDLSVYWYQQSLDQGLQFLIQYYNGEERAKGNILERFSAQQFPDLHSELNLSSLELGDSALYFCASSVGRVPGFAGELFFGEGSRLTVL.

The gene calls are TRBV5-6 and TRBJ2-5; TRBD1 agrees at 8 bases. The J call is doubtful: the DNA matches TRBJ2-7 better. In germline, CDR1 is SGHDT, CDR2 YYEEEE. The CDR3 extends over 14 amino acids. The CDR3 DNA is TGTGCCAGCAGAGGGGCAGGGGGCAGCCCCGAGCAGTACTTC. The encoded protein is CASRGAGGSPEQYF.

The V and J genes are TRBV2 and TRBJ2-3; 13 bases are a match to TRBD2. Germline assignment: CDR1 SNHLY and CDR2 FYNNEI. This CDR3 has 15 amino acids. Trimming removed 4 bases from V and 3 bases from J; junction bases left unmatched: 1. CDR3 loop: CASSGGLAGTDTQYF. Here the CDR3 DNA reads TGTGCCAGCAGTGGGGGACTAGCGGGGACAGATACGCAGTATTTT.

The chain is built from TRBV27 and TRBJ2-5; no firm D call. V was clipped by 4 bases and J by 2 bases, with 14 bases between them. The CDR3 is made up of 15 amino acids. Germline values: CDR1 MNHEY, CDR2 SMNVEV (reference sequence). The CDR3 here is CASSSLGTGQETQYF. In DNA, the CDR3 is TGTGCCAGCAGTTCCCTCGGCACGGGTCAAGAGACCCAGTACTTC.

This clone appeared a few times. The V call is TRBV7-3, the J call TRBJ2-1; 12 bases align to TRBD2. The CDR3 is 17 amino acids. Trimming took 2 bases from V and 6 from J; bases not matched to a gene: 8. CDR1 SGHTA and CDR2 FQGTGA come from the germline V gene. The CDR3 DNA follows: TGTGCCAGCAGCTTATCGTCGACTAGCGGGAGAGGCAATGAGCAGTTCTTC. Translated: CASSLSSTSGRGNEQFF.

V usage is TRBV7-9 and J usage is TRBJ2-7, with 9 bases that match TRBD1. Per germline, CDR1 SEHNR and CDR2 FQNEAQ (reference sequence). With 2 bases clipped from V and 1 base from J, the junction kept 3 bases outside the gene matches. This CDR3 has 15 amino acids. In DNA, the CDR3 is TGTGCCAGCAGCTTATTTGGGACAGGGTCCTACGAGCAGTACTTC. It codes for CASSLFGTGSYEQYF.

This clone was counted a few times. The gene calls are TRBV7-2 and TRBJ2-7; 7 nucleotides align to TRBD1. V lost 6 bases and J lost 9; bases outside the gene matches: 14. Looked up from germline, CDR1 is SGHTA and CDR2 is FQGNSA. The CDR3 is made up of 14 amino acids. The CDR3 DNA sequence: TGTGCCAGCAGTTCTTACGACAGGGTCTCAGGGCAGTACTTC. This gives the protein CASSSYDRVSGQYF.

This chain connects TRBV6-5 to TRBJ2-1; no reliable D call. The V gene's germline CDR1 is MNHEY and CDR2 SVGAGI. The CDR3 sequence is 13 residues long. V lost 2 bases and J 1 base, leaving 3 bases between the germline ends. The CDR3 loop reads CASSYRSYNEQFF. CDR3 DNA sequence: TGTGCCAGCAGTTACAGGTCCTACAATGAGCAGTTCTTC.